This T cell receptor beta chain was captured by sequencing in a study of T cell responses to AZD1222 COVID-19 vaccine. This table comes from immunoSEQ multiplex PCR, and its TCRdb copy is limited to in-frame clones, with some not included. The sample carries 95,000 to 150,000 clones, about 87% recorded once. V lost 0 bases and J lost 10, with 12 bases in between. Germline V gives CDR1 LGHNA, CDR2 YSLEER. The CDR3 totals 14 residues. V usage is TRBV4-3 and J usage is TRBJ1-4; D is unclear. This sequence originates from an adult in good health. This specimen was peripheral blood, taken on day 0 of AZD1222 vaccination. CDR3 loop: CASSQDATAVKLFF. CDR3 nucleotides: TGCGCCAGCAGCCAAGATGCGACTGCGGTAAAACTGTTTTTT.